These 14 T cell receptor beta chains were sequenced from one sample in a study of blood T cell repertoires in COVID-19. TCRdb's copy holds only in-frame clones and misses some; the assay was immunoSEQ multiplex PCR. The profile shows tens of thousands of clones, about 78% of them singletons. The sequenced sample consisted of peripheral blood. Every receptor here comes from a man aged 80 or over with acute or convalescent COVID-19.

This chain connects TRBV12-3 or TRBV12-4 to TRBJ1-2; TRBD1 aligns across 7 bases. V was pared by 5 bases and J by 7 bases, with 7 bases of the junction left unmatched. CDR3 length equals 13 residues. Written as DNA, the CDR3 is TGTGCCAGCAGTAACAACAGGGGTTCTGGCTACACCTTC. This codes for CASSNNRGSGYTF.

This clone appeared once. The CDR3 protein is CASSITGESGNEQFF. CDR3 in DNA: TGTGCCAGCAGTATTACAGGGGAGTCGGGCAATGAGCAGTTCTTC. This chain connects TRBV27 to TRBJ2-1; 7 positions agree with TRBD1. The CDR3 loop spans 15 amino acids. Losses at the gene ends were 5 bases for V and 6 bases for J; bases not matched to a gene: 10. Per the germline V gene, CDR1 is MNHEY and CDR2 is SMNVEV (reference sequence).

The chain combines TRBV19 with TRBJ2-2, with TRBD1 matching over 10 bases. Germline V CDR1 and CDR2: LNHDA, SQIVND (reference sequence). The CDR3 has 18 amino acids. The V and J ends lost 2 bases and 7 bases, in that order; junction bases with no gene match: 13. The CDR3 DNA reads TGTGCCAGTAGTATATACGTATCGGACAGGGGGTACGGCGGGGAGCTGTTTTTT. It specifies CASSIYVSDRGYGGELFF.

This clone was recorded a few times. The rearrangement links TRBV23-1 to TRBJ2-7; D is unclear. TRBV23-1 is an open reading frame, and its role is uncertain. The CDR3 covers 14 residues. Between the trimmed V and J ends, which lost 0 bases and 2 bases, there was a span of 8 bases. CDR3 bases: TGCGCCAGCAGTCAATCGAGTCTTCCCTACGAGCAGTACTTC. Translating gives CASSQSSLPYEQYF.

This clone was observed a single time. The chain combines TRBV10-1 with TRBJ2-1; TRBD1 matches 8 bases. V gave up 2 bases and J gave up 3 bases; unmatched junction bases: 3. The CDR3 has 15 amino acids. CDR1 is WNHNN, CDR2 SYGVQD, per germline (reference sequence). The CDR3 spells CASSERDRLYNEQFF. The CDR3 DNA sequence: TGCGCCAGCAGTGAGAGGGACAGGCTCTACAATGAGCAGTTCTTC.

This clone was observed a handful of times. This chain's CDR3 is CSVEQGGGSGYTF. The CDR3 coding sequence is TGCAGCGTGGAACAGGGCGGGGGGAGTGGCTACACCTTC. The J gene is TRBJ1-2, the V gene TRBV29-1; possible D gene TRBD1, 6 bases. The CDR3 is made up of 13 amino acids. V lost 6 bases to trimming and J lost 7 bases, with 18 bases between them. Germline CDR1 SQVTM, CDR2 ANQGSEA.

The chain combines TRBV14 with TRBJ2-5; tentatively, D is TRBD2 (6 bases). The germline V and J ends were trimmed by 0 bases and 5 bases, with 13 bases remaining between them. Germline CDR1 SGHDN, CDR2 FVKESK. The CDR3 consists of 15 residues. Here the CDR3 DNA reads TGTGCCAGCAGCCAAGATCGGGGAGGCCACGAGACCCAGTACTTC. Translation gives CASSQDRGGHETQYF.

The V gene is TRBV7-8, the J gene TRBJ2-2; 12 nucleotides agree with TRBD2. J was trimmed by 2 bases and V by 8 bases; bases with no gene match: 6. In germline, CDR1 is SGHVS, CDR2 FQNEAQ. The CDR3 length is 16 residues. The CDR3 reads CASDRTSGENTGELFF. The CDR3 region has the DNA TGTGCCAGCGATCGGACTAGCGGGGAAAACACCGGGGAGCTGTTTTTT.

This chain connects TRBV18 to TRBJ2-6; D is possibly TRBD2 (7 bases). Germline V gene data show CDR1 as KGHSH and CDR2 as LQKENI. The CDR3 totals 18 residues. V was trimmed by 2 bases and J by 0 bases, leaving 14 bases between them. The CDR3 DNA is TGTGCCAGCTCACCAACGGGGGGCCAGAGCTCTGGGGCCAACGTCCTGACTTTC. It encodes CASSPTGGQSSGANVLTF.

The chain links TRBV7-8 to TRBJ2-4; the match to TRBD1 covers 7 bases. V trimming: 0 bases; J trimming: 1 base; junction bases outside the gene matches: 12. This CDR3 has 19 residues. CDR1 SGHVS and CDR2 FQNEAQ come from the germline V gene. The chain's CDR3 is CASSLASPGQVGAKNIQYF. CDR3 bases: TGTGCCAGCAGCTTAGCATCTCCCGGACAGGTCGGGGCCAAAAACATTCAGTACTTC. The whole variable domain, filled in from reference TRBV7-8 and TRBJ2-4, reads GAGVSQSPRYKVAKRGQDVALRCDPISGHVSLFWYQQALGQGPEFLTYFQNEAQLDKSGLPSDRFFAERPEGSVSTLKIQRTQQEDSAVYLCASSLASPGQVGAKNIQYFGAGTRLSVL.

This clone was seen only a few times. The J gene is TRBJ1-1, the V gene TRBV12-3 or TRBV12-4; unclear D gene. The CDR3 runs 10 residues. With 8 bases removed from V and 6 bases from J, the gap between germline ends came to 7 bases. The CDR3 nucleotides are TGTGCCAGCGGTCCGGCTGAAGCTTTCTTT. Its protein product is CASGPAEAFF.

V and J are TRBV5-1 and TRBJ1-2; 10 nucleotides align to TRBD1. CDR3 size: 15 residues. The germline CDR1 and CDR2 sequences are SGHRS and YFSETQ. The V gene end was trimmed by 4 bases and the J gene end by 8 bases; junction bases not matched to a gene: 11. The CDR3 spells CASSIYDGTGEGYTF. DNA for the CDR3: TGCGCCAGCAGCATTTACGACGGGACAGGGGAAGGCTACACCTTC.

The count of this clone is one. The chain employs TRBV6-5 and TRBJ2-3, with 8 bases fitting TRBD1. With V trimmed by 6 bases and J by 4 bases, 3 bases remained unmatched. The CDR3 contains 13 residues. Germline CDR1 MNHEY, CDR2 SVGAGI. The CDR3 sequence: CASSGTGADTQYF. DNA for the CDR3: TGTGCCAGCAGCGGGACAGGTGCAGATACGCAGTATTTT.

The chain recombines TRBV7-3 with TRBJ2-3; D is ambiguous. The CDR3 length is 15 residues. CDR1 is SGHTA, CDR2 FQGTGA, per germline. Trimming stripped 4 bases from V and 0 bases from J, with 11 bases between. CDR3 coding DNA: TGTGCCAGCAGCTCCGCGACAACTAGCACAGATACGCAGTATTTT. This translates into CASSSATTSTDTQYF.